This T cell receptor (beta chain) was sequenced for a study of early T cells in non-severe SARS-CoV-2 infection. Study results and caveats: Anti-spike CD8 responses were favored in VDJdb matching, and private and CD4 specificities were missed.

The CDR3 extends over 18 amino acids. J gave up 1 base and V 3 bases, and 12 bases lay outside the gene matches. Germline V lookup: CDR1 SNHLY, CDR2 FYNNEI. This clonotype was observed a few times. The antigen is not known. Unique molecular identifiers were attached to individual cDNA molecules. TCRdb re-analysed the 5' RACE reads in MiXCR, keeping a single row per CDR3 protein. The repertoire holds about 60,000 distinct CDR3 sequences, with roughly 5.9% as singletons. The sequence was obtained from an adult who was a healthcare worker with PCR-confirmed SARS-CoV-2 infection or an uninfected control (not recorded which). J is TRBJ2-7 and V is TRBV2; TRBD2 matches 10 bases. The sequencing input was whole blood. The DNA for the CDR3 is TGTGCCAGCAGTGAGGGCTTAGGACTAGCGGTTCAATCCTACGAGCAGTACTTC. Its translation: CASSEGLGLAVQSYEQYF.